This T cell receptor (beta chain) was retrieved from a study of blood T cell repertoires in COVID-19. Study information: Material from acute and convalescent COVID-19 was sourced from the United States, Italy and Spain. PBMCs, B-cell-depleted T cells, or T cells provided the cDNA or gDNA that made up the material.

The germline V gene has CDR1 MDHEN and CDR2 SYDVKM. V lost 2 bases, J lost 6 bases, and 14 bases lay in between. The CDR3 sequence is 15 residues long. In the original analysis: From reference gene primer amplification, estimates of nucleated cell counts were derived. The method was immunoSEQ multiplex PCR; TCRdb's version includes in-frame clones alone and lacks a portion of them. That table furnishes V, J and clone size, whereas the DNA furnished D and trimming. The table shows 250,000 to 300,000 clones, with 83% occurring only once. The rearrangement uses TRBV28 and TRBJ1-5, with D perhaps TRBD1 (5 bases). Sequencing was performed on peripheral blood. The receptor comes from a man aged 60 to 69 who had recovered from COVID-19. CDR3 loop: CASSLGQGVSQPQHF. As DNA, the CDR3 is TGTGCCAGCAGTTTAGGGCAGGGTGTGAGTCAGCCCCAGCATTTT.